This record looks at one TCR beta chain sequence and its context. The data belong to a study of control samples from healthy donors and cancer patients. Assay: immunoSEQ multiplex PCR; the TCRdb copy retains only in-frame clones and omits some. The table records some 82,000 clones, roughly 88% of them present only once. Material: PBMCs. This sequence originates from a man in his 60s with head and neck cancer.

This CDR3 reads CAISPGERYQETQYF. In DNA, the CDR3 is TGTGCCATCAGCCCGGGGGAGCGGTACCAAGAGACCCAGTACTTC. The chain has TRBV10-3 and TRBJ2-5, with D possibly being TRBD2 (6 bases). V was pared by 6 bases and J by 0 bases, with 14 bases between. CDR3 length: 15 residues. Germline-derived CDR1 and CDR2 are ENHRY and SYGVKD.